Below, 31 T cell receptor beta chains from the same sample are listed, as sequenced in a study of cytomegalovirus exposure and HLA in healthy donors. The study ran its PCR with 60 Vbeta and 13 Jbeta primers. The protocol was immunoSEQ multiplex PCR, while the TCRdb copy is restricted to in-frame clones and leaves out a portion. Of about 130,000 clones in the sample, 79% were seen once. The sequenced sample consisted of PBMCs. The receptors derive from a man younger than 35 in good health and CMV-seronegative.

V gene TRBV7-3 combines with J gene TRBJ2-2; 8 nucleotides agree with TRBD1. This CDR3 comprises 14 residues. Unmatched junction bases numbered 5, after V lost 4 bases and J lost 7 bases. Germline CDR1 reads SGHTA; CDR2 reads FQGTGA. CDR3 sequence: CASSSSGGDGELFF. In DNA, the CDR3 is TGTGCCAGCAGCTCCTCAGGGGGCGACGGGGAGCTGTTTTTT.

This clone appeared a few times. The CDR3 protein is CASSYSREAGAGYTF. The DNA for the CDR3 is TGTGCCAGCAGTTACTCGAGAGAGGCAGGGGCTGGCTACACCTTC. The V call is TRBV6-5, the J call TRBJ1-2, with D possibly TRBD1 on 6 matching bases. The CDR3 spans 15 residues. Trimming removed 0 bases from V and 7 bases from J, with 15 bases in between. Germline CDR1 MNHEY, CDR2 SVGAGI.

This rearrangement joins TRBV30 to TRBJ2-5, with TRBD2 matching over 8 bases. Per germline, CDR1 GTSNPN and CDR2 SVGIG (reference sequence). Germline trimming cut 4 bases from V and 7 bases from J; bases unmatched to any gene: 5. The CDR3 runs to 12 residues. This CDR3 reads CAWTGGDRTQYF. CDR3 DNA sequence: TGTGCCTGGACCGGGGGGGATCGGACCCAGTACTTC.

This chain uses TRBV4-1 with TRBJ2-1; 9 bases fit TRBD2. The CDR3 has 17 residues. Germline V CDR1 and CDR2: MGHRA, YSYEKL. With 2 bases clipped from V and 3 bases from J, the junction kept 8 bases outside the gene matches. In DNA form, the CDR3 reads TGCGCCAGCAGCCAACGGGGAGCGGGAGGAGGCTACAATGAGCAGTTCTTC. Translated, it gives CASSQRGAGGGYNEQFF.

This chain connects TRBV4-2 to TRBJ2-7, with D perhaps TRBD1 (6 bases). V was trimmed by 0 bases and J by 0 bases, leaving 15 bases between them. CDR3 length: 17 residues. Germline V CDR1 and CDR2: LGHNA, YNFKEQ. CDR3: CASSQESRGLSSYEQYF. CDR3 DNA sequence: TGTGCCAGCAGCCAAGAGAGCAGGGGCTTAAGCTCCTACGAGCAGTACTTC.

J is TRBJ1-1 and V is TRBV6-5; D gene unclear. The CDR3 totals 15 residues. Trimming took 0 bases from V and 6 from J, leaving 14 bases between them. In germline, CDR1 is MNHEY, CDR2 SVGAGI. Written as DNA, the CDR3 is TGTGCCAGCAGTTACTCGGCGGTTGGCTATTCTGAAGCTTTCTTT. Translated: CASSYSAVGYSEAFF.

The V gene is TRBV27, the J gene TRBJ1-2; D call uncertain. The V end was cut by 3 bases, the J end by 6 bases, with 14 bases between. The CDR3 has 14 residues. Germline-derived CDR1 and CDR2 are MNHEY and SMNVEV (reference sequence). The CDR3 loop is CASSLRGRADGYTF. The DNA for the CDR3 is TGTGCCAGCAGTTTGCGAGGGAGGGCCGATGGCTACACCTTC.

The chain recombines TRBV7-9 with TRBJ2-5, with 10 bases identical to TRBD1. The length of the CDR3 is 14 residues. Losses at the gene ends were 1 base for V and 7 bases for J; bases not matched to a gene: 3. Germline V lookup: CDR1 SEHNR, CDR2 FQNEAQ (reference sequence). This CDR3 is CASSLGGQGSTQYF. The CDR3 nucleotides read TGTGCCAGCAGCTTAGGGGGACAGGGGTCGACCCAGTACTTC.

The J gene is TRBJ1-2, the V gene TRBV28; perhaps TRBD1 as D (5 bases). V lost 4 bases and J lost 0, with 12 bases in between. The CDR3 contains 15 residues. Germline V gene sequence: CDR1 MDHEN, CDR2 SYDVKM. The CDR3 DNA sequence: TGTGCCAGCAGTTCCCACAGGACACCTAACTATGGCTACACCTTC. Its protein is CASSSHRTPNYGYTF.

V usage is TRBV27 and J usage is TRBJ1-1; D may be TRBD1 (6 bases). This CDR3 is built from 12 residues. The germline CDR1 and CDR2 sequences are MNHEY and SMNVEV (reference sequence). Trimming stripped 8 bases from V and 1 base from J, with 8 bases between. CDR3 residues: CASYRANTEAFF. The CDR3 DNA is TGTGCCAGCTACAGGGCGAACACTGAAGCTTTCTTT.

The rearrangement uses TRBV6-1 and TRBJ2-5; 10 positions match TRBD1. The CDR3 has 14 residues. Germline lookup yields CDR1 MNHNS and CDR2 SASEGT. Trimming took 4 bases from V and 4 from J; bases not matched to a gene: 3. The CDR3 spells CASSGRQGAETQYF. CDR3 DNA: TGTGCCAGCAGTGGGAGACAGGGGGCAGAGACCCAGTACTTC.

On this clone itself: At one end the junction does not follow the germline gene, possibly because of a read error. The chain uses TRBV7-3 and TRBJ2-3, with 7 bases aligning to TRBD2. CDR1 and CDR2 from the germline V gene are SGHTA and FQGTGA. CDR3 size: 14 residues. CDR3 coding DNA: TGTGCCAGCACCTTAGGCGGGAGAACAGATACGCAGTATTTT. Translation gives CASTLGGRTDTQYF.

The CDR3 sequence is CASSPSGTGAPSNQPQHF. CDR3 nucleotides: TGTGCCAGCTCACCTTCCGGGACAGGGGCTCCCAGCAATCAGCCCCAGCATTTT. This sequence joins TRBV18 and TRBJ1-5, with 10 bases identical to TRBD1. V shed 3 bases and J 1 base; nucleotides not matched to a gene: 9. Germline values: CDR1 KGHSH, CDR2 LQKENI. The CDR3 consists of 18 residues.

This chain joins TRBV5-5 and TRBJ2-7; TRBD1 aligns across 8 bases. The CDR3 has 15 residues. Per germline, CDR1 SGHKS and CDR2 YYEKEE (reference sequence). V gave up 4 bases and J gave up 3 bases; unmatched junction bases: 9. The CDR3 DNA reads as TGTGCCAGCAGCCTTGGACAGGGACCAAACTACGAGCAGTACGTC. The encoded protein is CASSLGQGPNYEQYV.

In its sample, this clone was seen once. The chain is built from TRBV6-1 and TRBJ2-2; D possibly corresponds to TRBD1 (5 bases). Trimming removed 5 bases at V and 7 bases at J, with 14 bases between. The CDR3 is 14 residues long. Looked up from germline, CDR1 is MNHNS and CDR2 is SASEGT. The CDR3 protein is CASSQGFASGELFF. As DNA, the CDR3 is TGTGCCAGCAGTCAGGGCTTTGCCAGCGGGGAGCTGTTTTTT.

This chain connects TRBV18 to TRBJ1-5; tentative D call: TRBD1 (6 bases). The CDR3 length is 15 residues. Trimming shortened V by 3 bases and J by 4 bases, and 13 bases separated the two germline ends. From germline, CDR1 is KGHSH and CDR2 LQKENI. CDR3 nucleotides: TGTGCCAGCTCACCTATGGACAGCAGAAATCAGCCCCAGCATTTT. Amino acid sequence: CASSPMDSRNQPQHF.

The chain couples TRBV9 to TRBJ2-1, with D perhaps TRBD2 (5 bases). V was pared by 2 bases and J by 4 bases, with 13 bases between. Germline V gene lookup returns CDR1 SGDLS and CDR2 YYNGEE. The CDR3 length is 15 residues. CDR3 DNA: TGTGCCAGCAGCGTCTTGGAGGCGGCTTACAATGAGCAGTTCTTC. Residues: CASSVLEAAYNEQFF.

The chain recombines TRBV30 with TRBJ2-1; 11 positions agree with TRBD2. CDR3 length: 14 residues. Germline V gene sequence: CDR1 GTSNPN, CDR2 SVGIG (reference sequence). Losses at the gene ends were 4 bases for V and 5 bases for J; bases not matched to a gene: 4. CDR3 sequence (DNA): TGTGCCTGGACCGGACTAGCGGGTCACAATGAGCAGTTCTTC. Its protein product is CAWTGLAGHNEQFF.

The chain couples TRBV5-6 to TRBJ2-7; D gene uncertain. This CDR3 contains 14 residues. V was cut by 3 bases and J by 4 bases, with 14 bases left in between. Germline CDR1 reads SGHDT; CDR2 reads YYEEEE. This chain's CDR3 is CASSSVTFGYEQYF. CDR3 nucleotides: TGTGCCAGCAGCTCCGTTACGTTCGGTTACGAGCAGTACTTC.

The chain is built from TRBV7-9 and TRBJ2-7; D is perhaps TRBD1 (6 bases). Trimming shortened V by 4 bases and J by 2 bases, and 21 bases separated the two germline ends. CDR1 and CDR2 from the germline V gene are SEHNR and FQNEAQ (reference sequence). This CDR3 has 17 amino acids. CDR3: CASSSTRQEIPPYEQYF. CDR3 in DNA: TGTGCCAGCAGCTCGACCCGACAGGAAATTCCACCCTACGAGCAGTACTTC.

The chain employs TRBV5-4 and TRBJ1-6; 10 bases align to TRBD1. V was clipped by 0 bases and J by 7 bases; unmatched bases: 1. There are 15 residues in the CDR3. From germline, CDR1 is SGHNT and CDR2 YYREEE (reference sequence). CDR3 loop: CASSLGGQGNSPLHF. CDR3 nucleotides: TGTGCCAGCAGCTTGGGGGGACAGGGGAATTCACCCCTCCACTTT.

The chain is built from TRBV6-5 and TRBJ2-7; 7 nucleotides match TRBD1. Trimming at V came to 0 bases and at J to 3 bases, leaving 8 bases not matched to a gene. The CDR3 is 16 amino acids. Germline V CDR1 and CDR2: MNHEY, SVGAGI. In nucleotides, the CDR3 is TGTGCCAGCAGTTACTCCGCGACAGGGACGGGCTACGAGCAGTACTTC. The encoded protein is CASSYSATGTGYEQYF.

This clone has only a few counts. The rearrangement uses TRBV6-5 and TRBJ2-2; D perhaps matches TRBD2 (6 bases). Trimming removed 6 bases from V and 8 bases from J, with 19 bases in between. This CDR3 is 15 amino acids long. Germline CDR1 and CDR2: MNHEY and SVGAGI. CDR3 nucleotides: TGTGCCAGCAGGGTTGGGGGGACTGGCGTTGGGGAGCTGTTTTTT. Protein: CASRVGGTGVGELFF.

CDR3 loop: CASSPGTSIEQYV. The CDR3 bases are TGTGCCAGCTCACCGGGGACTAGCATCGAGCAGTACGTC. The chain is built from TRBV18 and TRBJ2-7; 9 bases match TRBD2. J was trimmed by 6 bases and V by 3 bases; bases with no gene match: 3. The CDR3 totals 13 residues. The germline V gene encodes CDR1 KGHSH and CDR2 LQKENI.

This rearrangement joins TRBV7-9 to TRBJ2-1; D ambiguous. Germline V gene lookup returns CDR1 SEHNR and CDR2 FQNEAQ (reference sequence). V lost 3 bases, J lost 10 bases, and 7 bases lay in between. The CDR3 is 11 amino acids. CDR3 bases: TGTGCCAGCAGCTTTACCTACGAGCAGTTCTTC. Its translation is CASSFTYEQFF.

This clone was counted a few times. The chain recombines TRBV6-5 with TRBJ1-1; D not certain. The germline V gene encodes CDR1 MNHEY and CDR2 SVGAGI. Trimming shortened V by 1 base and J by 3 bases, and 6 bases separated the two germline ends. The CDR3 totals 13 residues. CDR3 amino acids: CASSYWQDTEAFF. CDR3 coding DNA: TGTGCCAGCAGTTACTGGCAGGACACTGAAGCTTTCTTT.

This clone was seen just once. The J gene is TRBJ2-2, the V gene TRBV29-1; the match to TRBD2 covers 9 bases. Germline CDR1 is SQVTM and CDR2 is ANQGSEA. V lost 4 bases to trimming and J lost 7 bases; unmatched junction nucleotides: 7. The CDR3 is made up of 14 amino acids. The CDR3 nucleotides are TGCAGCGTTGTTCTAGCGGGATTGGTCGGGGAGCTGTTTTTT. It codes for CSVVLAGLVGELFF.

The CDR3 spells CASSPPGSGRALRDEQYF. In DNA, the CDR3 is TGTGCCAGCAGCCCCCCGGGATCGGGGAGGGCTTTACGAGACGAGCAGTACTTC. The rearrangement joins TRBV28 to TRBJ2-7; 7 nucleotides align to TRBD2. J lost 5 bases, V lost 6 bases, and 22 bases had no gene match. There are 18 residues in the CDR3. Germline lookup yields CDR1 MDHEN and CDR2 SYDVKM.

This clone has more than one count but fewer than ten. The same CDR3 also results from other DNA sequences found in this sample. The rearrangement links TRBV28 to TRBJ2-1; D not resolved. CDR3 length: 11 residues. The V end was cut by 6 bases, the J end by 7 bases, with 7 bases between. Germline lookup yields CDR1 MDHEN and CDR2 SYDVKM. The CDR3 reads CASSRRNEQFF. The CDR3 coding sequence is TGTGCCAGCAGCCGTAGAAATGAGCAGTTCTTC.

This clone was detected only once. The V call is TRBV9, the J call TRBJ2-6; D might be TRBD2 (6 bases). CDR3 length: 16 residues. The germline V gene has CDR1 SGDLS and CDR2 YYNGEE. Trimming removed 4 bases at V and 1 base at J, with 12 bases between. The CDR3 region is CASSPRGASGANVLTF. CDR3 in DNA: TGTGCCAGCAGCCCGCGCGGGGCGTCTGGGGCCAACGTCCTGACTTTC.

The chain couples TRBV19 to TRBJ2-2, with 11 bases that match TRBD2. The CDR3 consists of 15 residues. Per the germline V gene, CDR1 is LNHDA and CDR2 is SQIVND (reference sequence). V lost 4 bases, J lost 7 bases, and 5 bases stayed unmatched. CDR3 in DNA: TGTGCCAGTAGTACCGGACTAGCGGGTGGCGGGGAGCTGTTTTTT. Protein product: CASSTGLAGGGELFF.